A single sample is the source of the 22 T cell receptor beta chains below, sequenced in a study of T cell responses to AZD1222 COVID-19 vaccine. Produced via immunoSEQ multiplex PCR; TCRdb's table is partial and in-frame only. This sample carries about 120,000 clones, less than 90% of them seen once, and the ten largest clones take 1.6%. Sequencing used peripheral blood, obtained on day 0 of AZD1222 vaccination. The receptor source for this set is an adult in good health.

The chain links TRBV10-1 to TRBJ1-2, with D unresolved. V lost 3 bases, J lost 2 bases, and 7 bases lay in between. This CDR3 has 13 amino acids. CDR1 is WNHNN, CDR2 SYGVQD, per germline (reference sequence). CDR3 loop: CASSDSPNYGYTF. CDR3 coding DNA: TGCGCCAGCAGTGATTCCCCCAACTATGGCTACACCTTC.

The chain couples TRBV24-1 to TRBJ2-2, with 8 bases aligning to TRBD1. The CDR3 totals 16 residues. Germline V CDR1 and CDR2: KGHDR, SFDVKD. Losses at the gene ends were 4 bases for V and 1 base for J; bases not matched to a gene: 4. The CDR3 loop reads CATSDPGTGNTGELFF. The CDR3 DNA reads TGTGCCACCAGTGACCCCGGGACAGGGAACACCGGGGAGCTGTTTTTT.

This clone showed up just a few times. The chain links TRBV12-3 or TRBV12-4 to TRBJ1-2, with D perhaps matching TRBD1 (6 bases). The CDR3 consists of 12 residues. Trimming pared 3 bases from V and 6 bases from J, leaving 8 bases between. The CDR3 coding sequence is TGTGCCAGCAGTTTTACAGGGCATGGCTACACCTTC. This codes for CASSFTGHGYTF.

Regarding this clone: Other nucleotide sequences from this sample produce the same CDR3. This sequence joins TRBV6-2 or TRBV6-3 and TRBJ1-2; D is possibly TRBD1 (6 bases). Trimming took off 6 bases at V and 3 bases at J, with 11 bases between the two ends. This CDR3 region has 13 residues. Germline V gene sequence: CDR1 MNHEY, CDR2 SVGEGT. CDR3 loop: CASSRQVDYGYTF. For the CDR3, the DNA is TGTGCCAGCAGCCGACAGGTCGACTATGGCTACACCTTC.

The V and J genes are TRBV5-4 and TRBJ2-1; D unclear. Germline CDR1 and CDR2: SGHNT and YYREEE (reference sequence). With 4 bases removed from V and 9 bases from J, the gap between germline ends came to 8 bases. The CDR3 is 11 residues long. CDR3 sequence reads: CASSQDAEQFF. The CDR3 DNA follows: TGTGCCAGCAGCCAGGATGCTGAGCAGTTCTTC.

The chain couples TRBV5-1 to TRBJ2-3; 11 bases fit TRBD2. Germline CDR1 is SGHRS and CDR2 is YFSETQ. V trimming: 4 bases; J trimming: 4 bases; junction bases outside the gene matches: 8. The CDR3 extends over 16 amino acids. The chain's CDR3 is CASSAASGGSSDTQYF. CDR3 nucleotides: TGCGCCAGCAGCGCCGCTAGCGGGGGGTCCTCAGATACGCAGTATTTT.

This chain links TRBV30 with TRBJ1-2; a weak D match, TRBD1 (6 bases). V was clipped by 4 bases and J by 8 bases, with 17 bases between them. CDR3 size: 13 residues. Germline CDR1 reads GTSNPN; CDR2 reads SVGIG (reference sequence). The CDR3 reads CAWNPAGVGGYTF. The CDR3 DNA sequence: TGTGCCTGGAACCCGGCAGGGGTTGGAGGCTACACCTTC.

The chain recombines TRBV5-6 with TRBJ1-2; D is perhaps TRBD1 (6 bases). Trimming cost V 4 bases and J 2 bases, with 12 bases left between them. Germline CDR1 and CDR2: SGHDT and YYEEEE. The CDR3 spans 14 residues. The CDR3 DNA reads as TGTGCCAGCAGCCCTGGAAGGGGGAACTATGGCTACACCTTC. Its translation: CASSPGRGNYGYTF.

The chain combines TRBV30 with TRBJ2-7; 11 bases map to TRBD1. This CDR3 is 14 amino acids long. Trimming cost V 2 bases and J 5 bases; bases outside gene matches: 5. The germline V gene encodes CDR1 GTSNPN and CDR2 SVGIG (reference sequence). CDR3 region: CAWSPPGQGDEQYF. For the CDR3, the DNA is TGTGCCTGGAGTCCCCCGGGACAGGGGGACGAGCAGTACTTC.

This chain links TRBV3-1 (or the pseudogene TRBV3-2) with TRBJ2-1; TRBD2 matches 13 bases. Germline V CDR1 and CDR2: LGHDT, YNNKEL (reference sequence). V shed 3 bases, J shed 6 bases, and the junction held 5 bases outside the gene matches. CDR3 length: 16 amino acids. CDR3 DNA sequence: TGTGCCAGCAGCCACAGCACTAGCGGGAGGGGCAATGAGCAGTTCTTC. Amino acid sequence: CASSHSTSGRGNEQFF.

Only one count was recorded for this clone. V gene TRBV7-6 combines with J gene TRBJ2-5; D is perhaps TRBD2 (6 bases). The germline V gene encodes CDR1 SGHVS and CDR2 FNYEAQ. The CDR3 is made up of 11 amino acids. Between the trimmed V and J ends, which lost 5 bases and 5 bases, there was a span of 6 bases. In DNA, the CDR3 is TGTGCCAGCAGCCGGGGGGAGACCCAGTACTTC. This sequence encodes CASSRGETQYF.

This chain joins TRBV3-1 (or the pseudogene TRBV3-2) and TRBJ2-4; 13 bases line up with TRBD2. The length of the CDR3 is 14 residues. Germline V lookup: CDR1 LGHDT, CDR2 YNNKEL (reference sequence). Germline trimming cut 6 bases from V and 12 bases from J; bases unmatched to any gene: 8. CDR3 sequence (DNA): TGTGCCAGCAGTCAACTAGCGGGAGGGGCGAATCAGTACTTC. Its translation: CASSQLAGGANQYF.

The rearrangement uses TRBV7-9 and TRBJ1-1; 8 positions agree with TRBD1. CDR3 length equals 14 residues. From germline, CDR1 is SEHNR and CDR2 FQNEAQ (reference sequence). Germline trimming cut 4 bases from V and 8 bases from J; bases unmatched to any gene: 9. The CDR3 sequence is CASSYQGAQAEAFF. CDR3 bases: TGTGCCAGCAGCTATCAGGGGGCTCAGGCCGAAGCTTTCTTT.

This clone has a single count. The chain employs TRBV14 and TRBJ1-1; 7 nucleotides line up with TRBD1. The CDR3 length is 13 residues. Trimming took 4 bases from V and 10 from J; bases not matched to a gene: 9. The germline gives CDR1 SGHDN, CDR2 FVKESK. The chain's CDR3 is CASSPIRDSSAFF. CDR3 in DNA: TGTGCCAGCAGCCCGATTAGGGACAGTTCAGCTTTCTTT.

J is TRBJ2-3 and V is TRBV5-1; 10 bases align to TRBD2. This CDR3 comprises 15 residues. The V gene's germline CDR1 is SGHRS and CDR2 YFSETQ. V was clipped by 5 bases and J by 2 bases; unmatched bases: 5. CDR3 sequence: CASRISGGNTDTQYF. In DNA form, the CDR3 reads TGCGCCAGCAGAATTAGCGGGGGGAACACAGATACGCAGTATTTT.

The chain couples TRBV5-6 to TRBJ1-1, with D unresolved. The CDR3 spans 19 residues. Germline lookup yields CDR1 SGHDT and CDR2 YYEEEE. The V end lost 5 bases, the J end lost 1 base, and 27 bases lay between the germline ends. The CDR3 bases are TGTGCCAGCAGTCCACCCCTTCGGACCGAGAACTATTGGAACACTGAAGCTTTCTTT. Amino acid sequence: CASSPPLRTENYWNTEAFF.

The rearrangement links TRBV13 to TRBJ1-2; TRBD1 matches at 10 bases. CDR3 length: 15 amino acids. With 4 bases clipped from V and 3 bases from J, the junction kept 5 bases outside the gene matches. Germline V CDR1 and CDR2: PRHDT, FYEKMQ (reference sequence). CDR3 protein: CASSSGTGVYYGYTF. CDR3 nucleotide sequence: TGTGCCAGCAGCTCGGGGACAGGGGTCTACTATGGCTACACCTTC.

The chain has TRBV2 and TRBJ1-3; D uncertain. The CDR3 runs 12 residues. CDR1 and CDR2 (germline): SNHLY, FYNNEI. Trimming shortened V by 3 bases and J by 3 bases, and 3 bases separated the two germline ends. The CDR3 sequence is CASSDFGNTIYF. CDR3 DNA sequence: TGTGCCAGCAGTGACTTTGGAAACACCATATATTTT.

This rearrangement joins TRBV7-9 to TRBJ1-2; no clear D. CDR3 length: 14 amino acids. V lost 5 bases, J lost 4 bases, and 14 bases lay in between. Germline V gene data show CDR1 as SEHNR and CDR2 as FQNEAQ (reference sequence). In DNA form, the CDR3 reads TGTGCCAGCAGCCCCAAAGACGGATCCTATGGCTACACCTTC. Its protein is CASSPKDGSYGYTF.

The V call is TRBV5-5, the J call TRBJ1-5, with 7 bases identical to TRBD1. The CDR3 extends over 14 amino acids. CDR1 SGHKS and CDR2 YYEKEE come from the germline V gene (reference sequence). V shed 4 bases and J 4 bases; nucleotides not matched to a gene: 5. As DNA, the CDR3 is TGTGCCAGCAGCCGAGACAGGGCGAATCAGCCCCAGCATTTT. Translation gives CASSRDRANQPQHF. Full variable domain (outside the CDR3, taken from reference TRBV5-5 and TRBJ1-5): DAGVTQSPTHLIKTRGQQVTLRCSPISGHKSVSWYQQVLGQGPQFIFQYYEKEERGRGNFPDRFSARQFPNYSSELNVNALLLGDSALYLCASSRDRANQPQHFGDGTRLSIL.

The chain employs TRBV30 and TRBJ1-3; D remains ambiguous. The CDR3 contains 15 residues. The germline V gene has CDR1 GTSNPN and CDR2 SVGIG (reference sequence). Deletions cut 1 base from V and 3 bases from J, with 13 bases between. DNA for the CDR3: TGTGCCTGGAGTGCGAACGGGTTAAGTGGAAACACCATATATTTT. Encoded protein: CAWSANGLSGNTIYF.

The chain employs TRBV27 and TRBJ1-2, with a weak D call TRBD1 (5 bases). This CDR3 has 12 amino acids. Trimming took off 7 bases at V and 7 bases at J, with 13 bases between the two ends. Germline V CDR1 and CDR2: MNHEY, SMNVEV (reference sequence). The CDR3, as DNA: TGTGCCAGCAAGGAGGGGTTGGGTGGCTACACCTTC. As protein: CASKEGLGGYTF.